Listed below are T cell receptor beta chains from one sample, sequenced in a study of beta chain features in type 1 diabetes. The data were produced by immunoSEQ multiplex PCR, yet TCRdb's version contains in-frame clones alone and is incomplete. The sample has around 250,000 clones, roughly a quarter seen once. Sequencing used naive CD4+ T cells from blood. The receptor source for this set is a woman in her thirties with type 1 diabetes. Each CDR3 is given with its conserved first and last residue. Each record gives: J gene, D gene, V gene, clone size, CDR3 DNA, CDR3 protein. D genes are given only for firm matches. Expanded clones are given a class, and other clones once, few, many or no size at all.

>TRBJ1-2|.|TRBV28|.
TGTGCCAGCAGTTTATCGGACTATGGCTACACCTTC
CASSLSDYGYTF
>TRBJ2-3|TRBD2|TRBV6-6|few
TGTGCCAGCAGTTACTCAGGCGGGAGCACATATACGCAGTATTTT
CASSYSGGSTYTQYF
>TRBJ2-5|TRBD2|TRBV27|.
TGTGCCAGCCGATTAGCGGGAGGGTTGGAGACCCAGTACTTC
CASRLAGGLETQYF
>TRBJ2-1|TRBD1|TRBV6-6|few
TGTGCCAGCAGTTACACAGGGGTTTACAATGAGCAGTTCTTC
CASSYTGVYNEQFF
>TRBJ2-3|TRBD1|TRBV19|few
TGTGCCAGTAGTCGCTGGGGACAGGGGGTCAGCACAGATACGCAGTATTTT
CASSRWGQGVSTDTQYF
>TRBJ1-2|.|TRBV7-3|few
TGTGCCAGCAGCTTATCTGGTCCTCCGGATGGCTACACCTTC
CASSLSGPPDGYTF
>TRBJ2-1|.|TRBV7-9|few
TGTGCCTCCGAGTGGGAGAATCCCAATGAGCAGTTCTTC
CASEWENPNEQFF
>TRBJ2-2|TRBD2|TRBV2|.
TGTGCCAGCAGTGAAGATAGCGGGAGGGCCTTGGCCGGGGAGCTGTTTTTT
CASSEDSGRALAGELFF
>TRBJ2-4|TRBD1|TRBV2|once
TGTGCCAGCACCCCGCGGGCAGGGGGCTTGGGAAACATTCAGTACTTC
CASTPRAGGLGNIQYF
>TRBJ2-5|TRBD1|TRBV30|few
TGTGCCTGGAGAGCAGACAGGGGACCTATCCTTCAAGAGACCCAGTACTTC
CAWRADRGPILQETQYF
>TRBJ2-2|.|TRBV4-1|.
TGCGCCAGCAGCCAACACCCTACAGGGTCCGGCGGGGAGCTGTTTTTT
CASSQHPTGSGGELFF
>TRBJ2-3|.|TRBV6-1|.
TGTGCCAGCGCCCCGCCGGGAGATACGCAGTATTTT
CASAPPGDTQYF
>TRBJ2-5|TRBD2|TRBV4-1|.
TGCGCCAGCAGCCTGGTAGGGACTAGCAAAGAGACCCAGTACTTC
CASSLVGTSKETQYF
>TRBJ2-7|.|TRBV10-3|few
TGTGCCATCAGCGTGCAGGGATACGAGCAGTACTTC
CAISVQGYEQYF
>TRBJ2-7|TRBD1|TRBV7-2|few
TGTGCCAGCAGCTCCGGTGGGACAGATTACTACGAGCAGTACTTC
CASSSGGTDYYEQYF
>TRBJ2-3|TRBD2|TRBV4-1|.
TGCGCCAGCAGCCTCCAAGGACTAGCGGGGGCAGATACGCAGTATTTT
CASSLQGLAGADTQYF
>TRBJ2-1|TRBD2|TRBV2|.
TGTGCCAGCAGCCCACCGGGACTAGCAGACAATGAGCAGTTCTTC
CASSPPGLADNEQFF
>TRBJ2-1|TRBD2|TRBV5-1|few
TGCGCCAGCAGCGTCGGGAGGGCCTCCAATGAGCAGTTCTTC
CASSVGRASNEQFF
>TRBJ2-6|.|TRBV30|.
TGTGCCTGGAGTGGTCAGGGAAGTCCGTTCGGGGCCAACGTCCTGACTTTC
CAWSGQGSPFGANVLTF
>TRBJ2-3|TRBD2|TRBV7-8|.
TGTGCCAGCAGGCCCATAGGGACTAGCGGGAGGGCCGCAGATACGCAGTATTTT
CASRPIGTSGRAADTQYF
>TRBJ2-7|.|TRBV20-1|few
TGCAGTGCACGACTCGGGAGCGAGCAGTACTTC
CSARLGSEQYF
>TRBJ2-7|.|TRBV18|once
TGTGCCAGCTCACCCCCGGGACAAGTAATAGGCGAGCAGTACTTC
CASSPPGQVIGEQYF
>TRBJ1-2|.|TRBV4-1|.
TGCGCCAGCAGCCAAGGAGGGGTCGGGGGTGATGGCTACACCTTC
CASSQGGVGGDGYTF
>TRBJ2-5|.|TRBV5-1|.
TGCGCCAGCAGCTTGGGGGGGCCGGAGACCCAGTACTTC
CASSLGGPETQYF
>TRBJ2-6|.|TRBV4-2|.
TGTGCCAGCAGCCAAGTATTGGCATCTGGGGCCAACGTCCTGACTTTC
CASSQVLASGANVLTF
>TRBJ2-1|TRBD2|TRBV4-1|.
TGCGCCAGCAGCCACGGTAGGACTAGCGGGAGTTACAATGAGCAGTTCTTC
CASSHGRTSGSYNEQFF
>TRBJ2-1|.|TRBV30|.
TGTGCCTGGAGCCCCGGGTTCAGCTCCTACAATGAGCAGTTCTTC
CAWSPGFSSYNEQFF
>TRBJ2-3|TRBD1|TRBV28|.
TGTGCCAGCAGTCCAGTGGACAGGGCGGCAGATACGCAGTATTTT
CASSPVDRAADTQYF
>TRBJ2-1|.|TRBV30|.
TGTGCCTGGAGTAACAGATACCTTCCCAACTACAATGAGCAGTTCTTC
CAWSNRYLPNYNEQFF
>TRBJ1-5|.|TRBV30|.
TGTGCCTGGAGTGTAGAGGCAGAATATAGCAATCAGCCCCAGCATTTT
CAWSVEAEYSNQPQHF